The clone carrying this T cell receptor beta chain was counted ten times or more. The antigen remains undetermined. These data come from a study of T-cell memory formation after mild COVID-19. Broader study findings: Clones contracting day 15 to 85 were balanced CD4/CD8; later expanders leaned CD4+.

TCRdb independently ran MiXCR on the 5' RACE reads; one entry per CDR3 protein. The sample contains around 340,000 distinct CDR3 sequences, 13% of which appear only once. V lost 0 bases, J lost 4 bases, and 13 bases lay in between. This CDR3 is built from 15 residues. CDR1 SGHRS and CDR2 YFSETQ come from the germline V gene. This chain connects TRBV5-1 to TRBJ1-1; maybe TRBD1 (6 bases). The sample taken for sequencing was PBMCs or a T cell subset sorted from them (not recorded which). The source of this sequence is a man aged 18 to 29 who had mild COVID-19 (a few samples of this study predate the infection). Cell type and time point are not known. The CDR3 spells CASSLVSGGGTEAFF. CDR3 nucleotide sequence: TGCGCCAGCAGCTTGGTCTCGGGAGGGGGCACTGAAGCTTTCTTT.